A single sample is the source of the 14 T cell receptor beta chains below, sequenced in a study of blood T cells in healthy people across ages. Next came a second PCR, run for about 6 to 11 cycles, which used a sample-barcoded 5' primer along with a J-beta primer mix. Each CDR3 protein is one row after TCRdb ran MiXCR on the 5' RACE reads. This table has fewer than 2,000,000 distinct CDR3 sequences, about 35% appearing once. The sample was blood. The receptors shown here come from a woman aged 25 to 39 in good health.

This clonotype has only a few counts. V usage is TRBV7-8 and J usage is TRBJ1-2; D not certain. This CDR3 is 13 amino acids long. Germline V gives CDR1 SGHVS, CDR2 FQNEAQ. Between the trimmed V and J ends, which lost 1 base and 7 bases, there was a span of 10 bases. The CDR3 coding sequence is TGTGCCAGCAGCTTAGGCAGGTTCCTTGGCTACACCTTC. Protein product: CASSLGRFLGYTF.

The table lists this clonotype with a few counts. The chain is built from TRBV20-1 and TRBJ2-2, with 8 bases matching TRBD2. Unmatched junction bases numbered 10, after V lost 2 bases and J lost 5 bases. The CDR3 consists of 16 residues. The germline V gene encodes CDR1 DFQATT and CDR2 SNEGSKA (reference sequence). CDR3 amino acids: CSARPSGGLTTGELFF. The CDR3 DNA sequence: TGCAGTGCTAGACCCAGCGGGGGCCTTACTACCGGGGAGCTGTTTTTT.

The gene calls are TRBV11-1 and TRBJ2-7; TRBD2 matches at 11 bases. Per the germline V gene, CDR1 is SGHAT and CDR2 is FQDESV (reference sequence). V gave up 0 bases and J gave up 1 base; unmatched junction bases: 8. This CDR3 region has 18 residues. DNA of the CDR3: TGTGCCAGCAGCTTAGCTTCGGCTAGCGGGGGGCGTTCCTACGAGCAGTACTTC. This sequence encodes CASSLASASGGRSYEQYF.

The gene calls are TRBV30 and TRBJ1-2; 7 bases line up with TRBD1. This CDR3 has 13 amino acids. The junction had 6 bases not matched to a gene; V was cut back by 0 bases and J by 8 bases. Germline CDR1 and CDR2: GTSNPN and SVGIG (reference sequence). In DNA form, the CDR3 reads TGTGCCTGGAGTGTACAGGGGTTTGCGGGCTACACCTTC. Translated: CAWSVQGFAGYTF.

For this clonotype: One end of the junction varies from germline; a read error may be responsible. This rearrangement joins TRBV7-2 to TRBJ2-1; 7 bases map to TRBD2. The CDR3 is 17 residues long. Per germline, CDR1 SGHTA and CDR2 FQGNSA. The CDR3 loop reads CASSSPGGAGPYNGQFF. The DNA of the CDR3 is TGTGCCAGCAGCTCCCCGGGGGGAGCGGGACCCTACAATGGGCAGTTCTTC. Full variable domain (rest looked up from reference TRBV7-2 and TRBJ2-1): GAGVSQSPSNKVTEKGKDVELRCDPISGHTALYWYRQSLGQGLEFLIYFQGNSAPDKSGLPSDRFSAERTGGSVSTLTIQRTQQEDSAVYLCASSSPGGAGPYNGQFFGPGTRLTVL.

Remarks on this clonotype: This could be a read error, since a much larger clone is one nucleotide away. The chain joins TRBV5-1 to TRBJ2-1; D unclear. CDR1 is SGHRS, CDR2 YFSETQ, per germline. The CDR3 extends over 12 amino acids. Deletions cut 1 base from V and 8 bases from J, with 7 bases between. This chain's CDR3 is CASSLIAHEQFF. In DNA form, the CDR3 reads TGCGCCAGCAGCTTGATAGCCCATGAGCAGTTCTTC.

The chain combines TRBV6-1 with TRBJ2-7, with 8 positions matching TRBD1. The CDR3 has 13 amino acids. Germline-derived CDR1 and CDR2 are MNHNS and SASEGT. Trimming cost V 7 bases and J 4 bases; bases outside gene matches: 6. CDR3 DNA sequence: TGTGCCAGCAAGGACAGGGTTTTTTACGAGCAGTACTTC. Its translation: CASKDRVFYEQYF.

The chain combines TRBV12-3 or TRBV12-4 with TRBJ1-2; D call uncertain. This CDR3 spans 14 amino acids. V was clipped by 5 bases and J by 0 bases, with 10 bases between them. The CDR3 bases are TGTGCCAGCAGTGGGTTGGAAGCTAACTATGGCTACACCTTC. The encoded protein is CASSGLEANYGYTF.

The gene calls are TRBV12-3 or TRBV12-4 and TRBJ2-1; 7 nucleotides align to TRBD2. After removal of 5 bases from V and 1 base from J, the junction contained 8 bases not matched to a gene. The CDR3 is made up of 16 amino acids. In DNA form, the CDR3 reads TGTGCCAGCAGTAACGGACTAGTGAGTTCCTACAATGAGCAGTTCTTC. It yields the protein CASSNGLVSSYNEQFF.

CDR3 coding DNA: TGCGCCAGCAGCTTGGAGAGGGGTTGGAACTATGGCTACACCTTC. Protein sequence: CASSLERGWNYGYTF. The chain joins TRBV5-1 to TRBJ1-2; a possible D gene is TRBD1 (5 bases). Germline lookup yields CDR1 SGHRS and CDR2 YFSETQ. The CDR3 has 15 amino acids. V shed 0 bases and J shed 2 bases, with 11 bases lying between them.

The chain employs TRBV3-1 and TRBJ2-7; 9 nucleotides align to TRBD1. The CDR3 runs 19 residues. Germline V gene sequence: CDR1 LGHDT, CDR2 YNNKEL (reference sequence). Unmatched junction bases numbered 15, after V lost 2 bases and J lost 1 base. CDR3 residues: CASSQRDRVGLRRSYEQYF. For the CDR3, the DNA is TGTGCCAGCAGCCAACGGGACAGGGTAGGGTTGCGAAGGTCCTACGAGCAGTACTTC.

The table lists this clonotype with a few counts. This chain connects TRBV10-3 to TRBJ2-1; 16 bases fit TRBD2. Germline loops: CDR1 ENHRY, CDR2 SYGVKD. The CDR3 has 15 amino acids. Losses at the gene ends were 7 bases for V and 8 bases for J; bases not matched to a gene: 5. The chain's CDR3 is CAITPGLAGGDEQFF. The DNA of the CDR3 is TGTGCCATCACCCCGGGACTAGCGGGAGGGGATGAGCAGTTCTTC.

The V gene is TRBV7-2, the J gene TRBJ2-7, with TRBD2 matching 15 bases. Per germline, CDR1 SGHTA and CDR2 FQGNSA. This CDR3 has 15 amino acids. Trimming cost V 1 base and J 7 bases; bases outside gene matches: 2. The DNA for the CDR3 is TGTGCCAGCAGCTTAGTGGGACTAGCGGGGGGAGAGCAGTACTTC. Translated, it gives CASSLVGLAGGEQYF.

The CDR3 sequence is CASSPYPSSYNEQFF. Written as DNA, the CDR3 is TGTGCCAGCAGCCCGTACCCCAGCTCCTACAATGAGCAGTTCTTC. The chain links TRBV7-2 to TRBJ2-1; D is unclear. V was shortened by 5 bases and J by 0 bases, with 11 bases between the two germline ends. This CDR3 is built from 15 residues. Germline CDR1 reads SGHTA; CDR2 reads FQGNSA.